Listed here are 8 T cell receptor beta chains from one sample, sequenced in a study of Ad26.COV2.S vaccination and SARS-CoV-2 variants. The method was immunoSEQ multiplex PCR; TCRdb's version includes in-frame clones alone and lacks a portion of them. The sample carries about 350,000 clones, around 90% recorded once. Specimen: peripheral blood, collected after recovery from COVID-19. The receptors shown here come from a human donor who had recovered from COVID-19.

CDR3 bases: TGTGCCAGCTGGGGACAACCTAACTATGGCTACACCTTC. Translation: CASWGQPNYGYTF. The genes are TRBV5-6 and TRBJ1-2; D is possibly TRBD1 (6 bases). The CDR3 consists of 13 residues. Germline CDR1 is SGHDT and CDR2 is YYEEEE. Trimming pared 7 bases from V and 0 bases from J, leaving 10 bases between.

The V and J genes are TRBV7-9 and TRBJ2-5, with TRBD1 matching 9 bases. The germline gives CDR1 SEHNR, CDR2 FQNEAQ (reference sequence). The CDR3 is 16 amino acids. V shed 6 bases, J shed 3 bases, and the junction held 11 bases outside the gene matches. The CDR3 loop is CASSHDEGQGKETQYF. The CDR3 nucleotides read TGTGCCAGCAGTCACGACGAGGGACAGGGTAAAGAGACCCAGTACTTC. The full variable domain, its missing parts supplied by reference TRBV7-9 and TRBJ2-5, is DTGVSQNPRHKITKRGQNVTFRCDPISEHNRLYWYRQTLGQGPEFLTYFQNEAQLEKSRLLSDRFSAERPKGSFSTLEIQRTEQGDSAMYLCASSHDEGQGKETQYFGPGTRLLVL.

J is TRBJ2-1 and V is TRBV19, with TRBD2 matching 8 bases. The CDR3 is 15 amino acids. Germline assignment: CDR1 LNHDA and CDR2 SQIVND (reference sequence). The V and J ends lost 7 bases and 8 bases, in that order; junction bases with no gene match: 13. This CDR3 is CASTPYRRGDDEQFF. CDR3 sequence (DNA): TGTGCCAGTACCCCGTATCGGCGGGGGGACGATGAGCAGTTCTTC.

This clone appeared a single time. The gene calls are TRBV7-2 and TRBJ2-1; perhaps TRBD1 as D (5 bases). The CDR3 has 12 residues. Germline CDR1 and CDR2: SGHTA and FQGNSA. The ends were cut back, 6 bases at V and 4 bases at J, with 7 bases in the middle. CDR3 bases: TGTGCCAGCAGGGGGCTTTACAATGAGCAGTTCTTC. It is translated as CASRGLYNEQFF. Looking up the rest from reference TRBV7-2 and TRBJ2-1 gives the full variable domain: GAGVSQSPSNKVTEKGKDVELRCDPISGHTALYWYRQSLGQGLEFLIYFQGNSAPDKSGLPSDRFSAERTGGSVSTLTIQRTQQEDSAVYLCASRGLYNEQFFGPGTRLTVL.

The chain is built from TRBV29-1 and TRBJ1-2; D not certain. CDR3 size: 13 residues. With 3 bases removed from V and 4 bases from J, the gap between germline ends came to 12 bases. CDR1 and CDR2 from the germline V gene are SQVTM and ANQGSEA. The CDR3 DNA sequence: TGCAGCGTTGAGGCGGGCGGGGTCTATGGCTACACCTTC. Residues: CSVEAGGVYGYTF.

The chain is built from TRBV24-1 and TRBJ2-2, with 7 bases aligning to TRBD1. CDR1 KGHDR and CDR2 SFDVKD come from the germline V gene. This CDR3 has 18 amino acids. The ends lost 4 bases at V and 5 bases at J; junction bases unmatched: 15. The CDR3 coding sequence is TGTGCCACCAGTGACCTGGACAGGTTGGGGGCGGGTACCGGGGAGCTGTTTTTT. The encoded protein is CATSDLDRLGAGTGELFF.

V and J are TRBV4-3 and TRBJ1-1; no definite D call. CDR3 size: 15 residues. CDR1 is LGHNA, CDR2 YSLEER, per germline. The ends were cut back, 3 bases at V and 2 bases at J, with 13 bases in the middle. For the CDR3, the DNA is TGCGCCAGCAGCCAGGGAGGCGCACGTAACACTGAAGCTTTCTTT. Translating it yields CASSQGGARNTEAFF.

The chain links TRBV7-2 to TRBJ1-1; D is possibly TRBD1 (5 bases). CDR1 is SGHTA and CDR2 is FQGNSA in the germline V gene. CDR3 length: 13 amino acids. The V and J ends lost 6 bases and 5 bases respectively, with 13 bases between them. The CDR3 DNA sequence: TGTGCCAGCAGTCCCAGGGCTTTTACTGAAGCTTTCTTT. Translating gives CASSPRAFTEAFF.